This is a list of T cell receptor beta chains from one sample in a study of T-cell reconstitution after alpha-beta-depleted transplantation in children. Using its own MiXCR run on the PCR reads, TCRdb lists one record per CDR3 protein. The sample lists about 270,000 distinct CDR3 sequences, more than 9% occurring once. Here the sequenced sample was PBMCs from the stem cell graft donor, taken from the stem cell graft. The receptors originated from a human donor who donated a stem cell graft to a child with SCID. CDR3s include the opening cysteine and the closing phenylalanine or tryptophan. The order of the fields is D gene, J gene, V gene, clone size, CDR3 protein, CDR3 DNA. D genes are given only for firm matches. Not all rows give a size; the values are once, few, many and, for expanded clones, a class.

TRBD1	TRBJ1-3	TRBV27	few	CASSPLGTGFSFSGNTIYF	TGTGCCAGCAGTCCGCTCGGGACAGGGTTTTCATTCTCTGGAAACACCATATATTTT
TRBD1	TRBJ2-7	TRBV5-4	.	CASSPDYGQGTSYEQYF	TGTGCCAGCAGCCCCGACTACGGACAGGGGACATCCTACGAGCAGTACTTC
TRBD1	TRBJ1-6	TRBV20-1	few	CSARATGQGGNSPLHF	TGCAGTGCTAGAGCCACGGGACAGGGTGGTAATTCACCCCTCCACTTT
TRBD2	TRBJ2-1	TRBV7-3	.	CASSALAGPGNEQFF	TGTGCCAGCAGCGCCCTAGCGGGCCCGGGGAATGAGCAGTTCTTC
TRBD2	TRBJ2-7	TRBV12-3/TRBV12-4	few	CASSPGTSGGSSYEQYF	TGTGCCAGCAGCCCTGGGACTAGCGGGGGGAGTTCCTACGAGCAGTACTTC
.	TRBJ2-5	TRBV12-3/TRBV12-4	.	CASALGFVETQYF	TGTGCCAGCGCGCTGGGGTTCGTAGAGACCCAGTACTTC
.	TRBJ1-2	TRBV24-1	.	CATSVGTNYGYTF	TGTGCCACCAGTGTTGGCACGAACTATGGCTACACCTTC
.	TRBJ2-1	TRBV9	.	CASSVEGGVANEQFF	TGTGCCAGCAGCGTCGAAGGCGGGGTAGCCAATGAGCAGTTCTTC
.	TRBJ1-1	TRBV3-1	many	CASSQQTENTEAFF	TGTGCCAGCAGCCAACAAACAGAGAACACTGAAGCTTTCTTT
TRBD1	TRBJ2-3	TRBV29-1	many	CSVPSETGSFDTQYF	TGCAGCGTTCCATCCGAGACAGGGTCTTTCGATACGCAGTATTTT
.	TRBJ1-1	TRBV19	.	CASTPWGDRTEAFF	TGTGCCAGTACCCCATGGGGGGATCGAACTGAAGCTTTCTTT
.	TRBJ2-1	TRBV20-1	few	CSAGTRSFNEQFF	TGCAGTGCAGGGACAAGGAGTTTCAATGAGCAGTTCTTC
TRBD2	TRBJ2-2	TRBV5-1	.	CASSRGGLADNTGELFF	TGCGCCAGCAGCAGGGGAGGGCTAGCGGATAACACCGGGGAGCTGTTTTTT
TRBD1	TRBJ2-1	TRBV2	many	CASNWDRGSSSYNEQFF	TGTGCCAGCAATTGGGACAGGGGGTCAAGCTCCTACAATGAGCAGTTCTTC
TRBD2	TRBJ2-5	TRBV28	many	CASSSLAGGAETQYF	TGTGCCAGCAGTTCCTTAGCGGGGGGCGCAGAGACCCAGTACTTC
.	TRBJ2-3	TRBV15	.	CATSRDGRVVDTQYF	TGTGCCACCAGCAGAGACGGCAGGGTAGTAGATACGCAGTATTTT
TRBD1	TRBJ1-2	TRBV7-2	few	CASSLGDRGNFGYTF	TGTGCCAGCAGCTTAGGCGACAGGGGGAACTTTGGCTACACCTTC
TRBD1	TRBJ2-2	TRBV18	many	CASSPGQGLAGELFF	TGTGCCAGCTCACCAGGACAGGGATTGGCCGGGGAGCTGTTTTTT
TRBD2	TRBJ2-1	TRBV11-2	.	CASSLDLTSGRNNEQFF	TGTGCCAGCAGCTTAGATCTGACGAGCGGGAGAAACAATGAGCAGTTCTTC
TRBD2	TRBJ2-3	TRBV4-2	few	CASSQDKRLAGGQSTDTQYF	TGTGCCAGCAGCCAAGATAAAAGACTAGCGGGGGGACAGAGCACAGATACGCAGTATTTT
TRBD2	TRBJ2-3	TRBV4-1	.	CASSQVSLAGTDTQYF	TGCGCCAGCAGCCAAGTATCCCTAGCGGGGACAGATACGCAGTATTTT
TRBD1	TRBJ2-5	TRBV10-3	many	CAISDDRVGETQYF	TGTGCCATCAGTGATGACAGGGTGGGAGAGACCCAGTACTTC
.	TRBJ2-3	TRBV12-3/TRBV12-4	.	CASRRLEASDTQYF	TGTGCCAGCAGGCGTTTGGAGGCTTCAGATACGCAGTATTTT
.	TRBJ2-7	TRBV27	few	CASSSTGTYEQYF	TGTGCCAGCAGTTCAACAGGGACCTACGAGCAGTACTTC
TRBD1	TRBJ2-3	TRBV14	.	CASSQALGQDSVDTQYF	TGTGCCAGCAGCCAAGCTCTAGGACAGGACTCCGTGGATACGCAGTATTTT
TRBD1	TRBJ2-1	TRBV10-3	many	CAISDSWDRGRNEQFF	TGTGCCATCAGTGACTCATGGGACAGGGGGCGCAATGAGCAGTTCTTC
TRBD1	TRBJ2-7	TRBV11-2	.	CASSPLRRQGDYEQYF	TGTGCCAGCAGCCCCCTCAGGAGACAGGGGGATTACGAGCAGTACTTC
TRBD1	TRBJ2-1	TRBV20-1	many	CSARGQGRDEQFF	TGCAGTGCTAGGGGACAGGGTAGGGATGAGCAGTTCTTC
.	TRBJ2-7	TRBV20-1	few	CSAREDHPYEQYF	TGCAGTGCTAGAGAGGACCATCCCTACGAGCAGTACTTC
.	TRBJ2-1	TRBV4-1	.	CASSHQLGYNEQFF	TGCGCCAGCAGCCATCAGCTAGGATACAATGAGCAGTTCTTC
TRBD1	TRBJ1-5	TRBV6-5	many	CASSYEGGAGQPQHF	TGTGCCAGCAGTTACGAAGGGGGCGCCGGTCAGCCCCAGCATTTT
.	TRBJ2-1	TRBV4-2	many	CASSQGEMGNEQFF	TGTGCCAGCAGCCAGGGGGAGATGGGGAATGAGCAGTTCTTC
TRBD1	TRBJ2-1	TRBV6-1	few	CATIDRGPKNEQFF	TGTGCCACAATAGACAGGGGCCCTAAAAATGAGCAGTTCTTC
TRBD1	TRBJ2-1	TRBV4-2	many	CASSRGTGTHNEQFF	TGTGCCAGCAGCCGGGGGACAGGGACCCACAATGAGCAGTTCTTC
.	TRBJ2-7	TRBV2	.	CASSEYPYEQYF	TGTGCCAGCAGCGAATATCCCTACGAGCAGTACTTC
.	TRBJ2-2	TRBV5-1	.	CASSLMGDRELFF	TGCGCCAGCAGCTTGATGGGGGACAGGGAGCTGTTTTTT
.	TRBJ2-2	TRBV4-2	.	CASSQVRVNTGELFF	TGTGCCAGCAGCCAAGTAAGGGTGAACACCGGGGAGCTGTTTTTT
.	TRBJ2-2	TRBV7-6	.	CASSPEGRTATGELFF	TGTGCCAGCAGCCCCGAGGGGAGGACAGCCACCGGGGAGCTGTTTTTT
.	TRBJ2-7	TRBV20-1	.	CSAFDGRKAYEQYF	TGCAGTGCTTTCGACGGGAGAAAAGCCTACGAGCAGTACTTC
.	TRBJ2-3	TRBV5-6	.	CASSLWRTGIVPDTQYF	TGTGCCAGCAGTTTGTGGAGGACTGGGATAGTCCCAGATACGCAGTATTTT
TRBD1	TRBJ2-6	TRBV5-5	many	CASSSRTGSSGANVLTF	TGTGCCAGCAGCTCTAGGACAGGGAGCTCTGGGGCCAACGTCCTGACTTTC
TRBD2	TRBJ2-5	TRBV12-3/TRBV12-4	many	CASSSGTSMETQYF	TGTGCCAGCAGTTCCGGGACTAGCATGGAGACCCAGTACTTC
.	TRBJ1-1	TRBV9	.	CASSVTARTEAFF	TGTGCCAGCAGCGTAACCGCGAGGACTGAAGCTTTCTTT
.	TRBJ2-7	TRBV12-3/TRBV12-4	many	CASRATGGPYEQYF	TGTGCCAGCAGGGCGACCGGGGGTCCCTACGAGCAGTACTTC
.	TRBJ1-2	TRBV6-6	.	CASSPTPTGGYTF	TGTGCCAGCAGCCCTACGCCGACAGGTGGCTACACCTTC
TRBD1	TRBJ2-7	TRBV6-1	many	CASSYRGDEQYF	TGTGCCAGCAGCTACAGGGGGGACGAGCAGTACTTC
.	TRBJ1-1	TRBV24-1	many	CATSDRWGGTRTEAFF	TGTGCCACCAGTGACCGCTGGGGGGGCACGAGGACTGAAGCTTTCTTT
.	TRBJ1-4	TRBV2	.	CASSDRAISNEKLFF	TGTGCCAGCAGTGATCGGGCTATCTCTAATGAAAAACTGTTTTTT
TRBD1	TRBJ2-2	TRBV18	.	CASSPWDSTGELFF	TGTGCCAGCTCACCTTGGGACAGTACCGGGGAGCTGTTTTTT
TRBD2	TRBJ2-1	TRBV25-1	many	CASSIASGNNEQFF	TGTGCCAGCAGTATCGCTAGCGGGAACAATGAGCAGTTCTTC